The 19 T cell receptor beta chains in this list originate from one sample, sequenced in a study of glioma-infiltrating T cells. The iRepertoire nested amplicon-rescue multiplex PCR amplified TCR alpha and beta CDR3s from RNA. Each CDR3 protein gets one entry after TCRdb re-called the multiplex PCR reads with MiXCR. This table holds around 99,000 distinct CDR3 sequences, less than 30% found once. Sequenced sample: glioma tissue, nonneoplastic brain tissue, or PBMCs (not recorded which). The receptors stem from a human donor with low-grade glioma or glioblastoma, undergoing nonglioma brain surgery, or in good health (not recorded which).

A remark on this clonotype: A read error may account for a junction end that differs from germline. The V call is TRBV29-1, the J call TRBJ2-5; D gene uncertain. This CDR3 comprises 13 residues. CDR1 and CDR2 from the germline V gene are SQVTM and ANQGSEA. The CDR3 DNA sequence: TGCAGCGCTGAACCTACAGTAGAAGAGACCCAGTACTTC. Encoded protein: CSAEPTVEETQYF.

This clonotype showed up many times. At one end, the junction sequence differs from germline, possibly due to a read error. V is TRBV6-2 or TRBV6-3 and J is TRBJ2-5; TRBD2 is a possible D gene (6 bases). The CDR3 covers 12 residues. CDR1 MNHEY and CDR2 SVGEGT come from the germline V gene. The CDR3, as DNA: TGTGCCAGCAGTCCGGGAGCAGAGGCCCAGTACTTC. Translation: CASSPGAEAQYF.

Only one count was recorded for this clonotype. CDR3 sequence: CSVRAEAFF. DNA for the CDR3: TGCAGTGTCAGGGCAGAAGCTTTCTTT. The chain links TRBV20-1 to TRBJ1-1, with a tentative D call TRBD1 (5 bases). The ends were cut back, 7 bases at V and 8 bases at J, with 8 bases in the middle. CDR1 and CDR2 (germline): DFQATT, SNEGSKA (reference sequence). The CDR3 length is 9 residues.

This clonotype was counted at least ten times. The CDR3 region is CSVARGGQAGELFF. The CDR3 DNA follows: TGCAGCGTTGCTAGAGGGGGGCAAGCCGGGGAGCTGTTTTTT. V and J are TRBV29-1 and TRBJ2-2; perhaps D is TRBD1 or TRBD2 (6 bases each). Trimming left V 4 bases short and J 6 bases short, with 15 bases between. Germline assignment: CDR1 SQVTM and CDR2 ANQGSEA. There are 14 residues in the CDR3.

Ten or more counts support this clonotype. The genes are TRBV6-1 and TRBJ2-1; D is ambiguous. The CDR3 spans 13 residues. V lost 5 bases and J lost 10, with 15 bases in between. Germline CDR1 reads MNHNS; CDR2 reads SASEGT. As DNA, the CDR3 is TGTGCCAGCAGTTCTCTCGCCCCGCCGGAGCAGTTCTTC. This encodes CASSSLAPPEQFF.

On this clonotype itself: A much larger clonotype is one base distant, so this may be a read error. V is TRBV29-1 and J is TRBJ2-5; a weak D match, TRBD2 (6 bases). Germline V gene lookup returns CDR1 SQVTM and CDR2 ANQGSEA. The CDR3 has 13 residues. V lost 5 bases and J 6 bases, leaving 16 bases between the germline ends. The CDR3, as DNA: TGCAGCGTTTATGGACTAACCCCAAAGACCCAGTACTTC. This translates into CSVYGLTPKTQYF. The whole variable domain, remainder taken from reference TRBV29-1 and TRBJ2-5, is SAVISQKPSRDICQRGTSLTIQCQVDSQVTMMFWYRQQPGQSLTLIATANQGSEATYESGFVIDKFPISRPNLTFSTLTVSNMSPEDSSIYLCSVYGLTPKTQYFGPGTRLLVL.

This clonotype was seen many times. V gene TRBV20-1 combines with J gene TRBJ2-1; the match to TRBD2 covers 13 bases. Germline V gene sequence: CDR1 DFQATT, CDR2 SNEGSKA (reference sequence). J was trimmed by 2 bases and V by 0 bases; bases with no gene match: 1. The CDR3 consists of 16 residues. CDR3 DNA: TGCAGTGCTAGAGACGGACTAGCGGGAGCCTACAATGAGCAGTTCTTC. Encoded protein: CSARDGLAGAYNEQFF.

This clonotype was seen ten or more times. The V call is TRBV7-2, the J call TRBJ2-7; 14 positions match TRBD2. Germline V gene data show CDR1 as SGHTA and CDR2 as FQGNSA. V trimming: 5 bases; J trimming: 3 bases; junction bases outside the gene matches: 9. CDR3 length: 17 amino acids. The CDR3 loop reads CASSRGLAGESLYEQYF. The CDR3 bases are TGTGCCAGCAGCCGGGGACTAGCGGGAGAGTCACTCTACGAGCAGTACTTC.

A remark on this clonotype: A much larger clone differs from this one at a single base, so this may be a read error. The rearrangement uses TRBV2 and TRBJ1-1; D gene uncertain. CDR1 is SNHLY, CDR2 FYNNEI, per germline. The CDR3 runs 14 residues. CDR3 residues: CRFNSFFMNTEAFF. The CDR3 DNA reads as TGTCGCTTTAACAGTTTTTTTATGAACACTGAAGCTTTCTTT.

Comment on this clonotype: This sequence may be a read error, since a much larger clone differs from it by one base. The chain combines TRBV12-3 or TRBV12-4 with TRBJ1-1; D is uncertain. The V end was cut by 1 base, the J end by 11 bases, with 8 bases between. The CDR3 loop spans 11 amino acids. The CDR3 reads CASSLGHDAFF. The CDR3 DNA follows: TGTGCCAGCAGTTTAGGGCATGATGCTTTCTTT.

This clonotype has at least ten counts. V gene TRBV5-4 combines with J gene TRBJ1-1; D gene ambiguous. CDR1 SGHNT and CDR2 YYREEE come from the germline V gene (reference sequence). The CDR3 runs 12 residues. The V end lost 3 bases, the J end lost 11 bases, and 14 bases lay between the germline ends. CDR3 loop: CASSSLLESAFF. The CDR3 region has the DNA TGTGCCAGCAGCTCATTGTTGGAGTCGGCTTTCTTT.

Regarding this clonotype: With a much larger clone just one base away, this may be a read error. The V gene is TRBV29-1, the J gene TRBJ1-1; D unresolved. Trimming removed 5 bases from V and 6 bases from J, with 13 bases in between. CDR3 size: 12 residues. CDR1 and CDR2 (germline): SQVTM, ANQGSEA. The CDR3 loop is CSVLSWTSEAFF. CDR3 in DNA: TGCAGCGTTCTCTCCTGGACCTCTGAAGCTTTCTTT.

The J gene is TRBJ2-1, the V gene TRBV6-2 or TRBV6-3; 11 bases are a match to TRBD1. Looked up from germline, CDR1 is MNHEY and CDR2 is SVGEGT. Trimming cost V 2 bases and J 3 bases; bases outside gene matches: 3. The CDR3 consists of 16 residues. CDR3 sequence reads: CASSYQGTGGYNEQFF. CDR3 nucleotides: TGTGCCAGCAGTTACCAGGGGACAGGGGGCTACAATGAGCAGTTCTTC.

The sample holds a few counts of this clonotype. CDR3 region: CASSPGPDTQYF. CDR3 nucleotide sequence: TGTGCCAGCAGCCCAGGGCCAGATACGCAGTATTTT. This chain joins TRBV7-9 and TRBJ2-3; D might be TRBD1 (5 bases). CDR1 and CDR2 from the germline V gene are SEHNR and FQNEAQ (reference sequence). The CDR3 runs to 12 residues. Trimming removed 5 bases from V and 4 bases from J, with 7 bases in between.

This clonotype has just a few counts. A read error may explain this, as a much larger clone is one base away. The chain recombines TRBV6-2 or TRBV6-3 with TRBJ2-3; the match to TRBD2 covers 8 bases. The CDR3 runs to 17 residues. V shed 2 bases, J shed 6 bases, and the junction held 13 bases outside the gene matches. Germline CDR1 MNHEY, CDR2 SVGEGT. The chain's CDR3 is CASSYTPETSDDDTQYF. The CDR3 DNA is TGTGCCAGCAGTTACACCCCCGAGACTAGCGACGATGATACGCAGTATTTT.

The chain has TRBV20-1 and TRBJ2-5; the D call may be TRBD1 or TRBD2 (6 bases each). Germline assignment: CDR1 DFQATT and CDR2 SNEGSKA (reference sequence). V was trimmed by 4 bases and J by 14 bases, leaving 26 bases between them. This CDR3 region has 14 residues. CDR3 sequence reads: CSANTAAGQETYYF. The CDR3 DNA reads TGCAGTGCTAATACGGCCGCGGGACAAGAGACCTATTACTTC.

This clonotype was observed many times. The genes are TRBV4-2 and TRBJ2-1; D possibly matches TRBD1 or TRBD2 (5 bases each). Looked up from germline, CDR1 is LGHNA and CDR2 is YNFKEQ. V lost 5 bases to trimming and J lost 9 bases, with 17 bases between them. The CDR3 runs to 14 residues. The CDR3 loop is CASSVRDPFIEQFF. DNA of the CDR3: TGTGCCAGCAGCGTCCGGGACCCCTTCATTGAGCAGTTCTTC.

This clonotype was found many times. The chain combines TRBV19 with TRBJ1-1; D may be TRBD1 (5 bases). The CDR3 is 15 residues long. Germline V gene data show CDR1 as LNHDA and CDR2 as SQIVND (reference sequence). Trimming took 5 bases from V and 1 from J, leaving 14 bases between them. The CDR3 DNA is TGTGCCAGTAGTCCTGGGGGAAAGTCGAACACTGAAGCTTTCTTT. This encodes CASSPGGKSNTEAFF.

This clonotype was seen many times. The gene calls are TRBV6-1 and TRBJ2-2; D not resolved. Deletions cut 5 bases from V and 4 bases from J, with 8 bases between. Germline V CDR1 and CDR2: MNHNS, SASEGT. The length of the CDR3 is 13 residues. CDR3 protein: CASSSRPTGELFF. The CDR3 DNA sequence: TGTGCCAGCAGTTCCCGCCCCACCGGGGAGCTGTTTTTT.